The source of this T cell receptor beta chain is a study of blood T cell repertoires in COVID-19. Some clones are missing from TCRdb's copy, which holds only in-frame ones; the method was immunoSEQ multiplex PCR. The repertoire has 200,000 to 300,000 clones, 80% to 90% of them found once; the top ten carry under 5%. The germline CDR1 and CDR2 sequences are SNHLY and FYNNEI. Trimming took 0 bases from V and 1 from J, leaving 9 bases between them. The CDR3 covers 15 residues. This chain joins TRBV2 and TRBJ2-5, with a tentative D call TRBD2 (6 bases). The sample taken for sequencing was peripheral blood. The origin of this receptor is a man aged 60 to 75 with acute or convalescent COVID-19. The CDR3 DNA reads TGTGCCAGCAGTGAAGCCCGCGGGACCCAAGAGACCCAGTACTTC. It specifies CASSEARGTQETQYF.